This TCR beta chain was identified during a study of T cell changes during pregnancy in multiple sclerosis. Per germline, CDR1 LNHDA and CDR2 SQIVND (reference sequence). There are 17 residues in the CDR3. With 1 base clipped from V and 5 bases from J, the junction kept 12 bases outside the gene matches. The protocol was immunoSEQ multiplex PCR, while the TCRdb copy is restricted to in-frame clones and leaves out a portion. Among roughly 60,000 clones, about 91% were seen once, and the ten largest hold about 0.88%. Here the sequenced sample was peripheral blood, taken before pregnancy. The source of this sequence is a female donor with multiple sclerosis, enrolled in a pregnancy study. The gene calls are TRBV19 and TRBJ1-2, with 8 bases that match TRBD1. CDR3 amino acids: CASSIGRQGRTTYGYTF. The DNA for the CDR3 is TGTGCCAGTAGTATAGGCCGACAGGGGCGAACTACTTATGGCTACACCTTC.